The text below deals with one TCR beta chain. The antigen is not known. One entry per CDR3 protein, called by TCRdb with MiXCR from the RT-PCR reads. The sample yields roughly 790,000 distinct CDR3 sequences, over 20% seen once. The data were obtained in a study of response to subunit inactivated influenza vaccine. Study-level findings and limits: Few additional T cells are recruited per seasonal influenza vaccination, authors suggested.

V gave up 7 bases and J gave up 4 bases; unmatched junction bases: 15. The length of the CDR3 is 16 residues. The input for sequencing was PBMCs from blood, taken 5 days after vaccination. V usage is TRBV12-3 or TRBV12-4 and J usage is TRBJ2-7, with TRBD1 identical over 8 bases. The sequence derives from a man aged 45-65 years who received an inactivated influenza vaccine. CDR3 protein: CASTPRFGQGAYEQYF. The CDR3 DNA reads TGTGCCAGCACGCCGCGGTTCGGGCAGGGGGCTTACGAGCAGTACTTC.